This is a list of T cell receptor beta chains from one sample in a study of CD8 T cells in ankylosing spondylitis. TCRdb re-called the 5' RACE reads through MiXCR, storing one row per CDR3 protein. The sample lists 700,000 to 850,000 distinct CDR3 sequences, 12% seen once, with approximately 0.46% in the top ten. Material: blood, either unsorted or a sorted T cell fraction (not recorded which). These receptor sequences come from a male donor with ankylosing spondylitis. The CDR3 runs from the conserved cysteine through the conserved F or W. The D gene is left open where the match is weak. Not every row has a clone size; where given, it reads once, few, many or a size class.

d_call: -; clone_size: -; v_call: TRBV20-1; j_call: TRBJ1-1; cdr3_nt: TGCAGTGCTAGGGGGTTAAATGAAGCTTTCTTT; cdr3_aa: CSARGLNEAFF
d_call: -; clone_size: -; v_call: TRBV7-2; j_call: TRBJ2-7; cdr3_nt: TGTGCCAGCAGCTTAATCGGCAGGGCTTACGAGCAGTACTTC; cdr3_aa: CASSLIGRAYEQYF
d_call: -; clone_size: few; v_call: TRBV5-1; j_call: TRBJ2-1; cdr3_nt: TGCGCCAGCAGCTTGGGGGCAGGGGTAACGAATGAGCAGTTCTTC; cdr3_aa: CASSLGAGVTNEQFF
d_call: -; clone_size: -; v_call: TRBV23-1; j_call: TRBJ1-2; cdr3_nt: TGCGCCAGCATTTTATACCCAGGGGTCATTGATAACTATGGCTACACCTTC; cdr3_aa: CASILYPGVIDNYGYTF
d_call: TRBD1; clone_size: -; v_call: TRBV7-2; j_call: TRBJ2-7; cdr3_nt: TGTGCCAGCAGCGGACCGGGGACAGACTACGAGCAGTACTTC; cdr3_aa: CASSGPGTDYEQYF
d_call: -; clone_size: few; v_call: TRBV5-1; j_call: TRBJ1-2; cdr3_nt: TGCGCCAGCAGCTTCGACAGGATTTATGGCTACACCTTC; cdr3_aa: CASSFDRIYGYTF
d_call: -; clone_size: -; v_call: TRBV25-1; j_call: TRBJ1-2; cdr3_nt: TGTGCCAGCAGTGCAACAGGGAAAAGGGGCTACACCTTC; cdr3_aa: CASSATGKRGYTF
d_call: -; clone_size: few; v_call: TRBV18; j_call: TRBJ2-1; cdr3_nt: TGTGCCAGCTCACCACGGAGGGAAGGGGACAATGAGCAGTTCTTC; cdr3_aa: CASSPRREGDNEQFF
d_call: -; clone_size: few; v_call: TRBV10-3; j_call: TRBJ1-2; cdr3_nt: TGTGCCATCAGTCCGACAACAACTAACTATGGCTACACCTTC; cdr3_aa: CAISPTTTNYGYTF
d_call: TRBD1; clone_size: few; v_call: TRBV6-1; j_call: TRBJ1-1; cdr3_nt: TGTGCCAACCGAGAACAGGGGAAAGGTACTGAAGCTTTCTTT; cdr3_aa: CANREQGKGTEAFF
d_call: -; clone_size: -; v_call: TRBV20-1; j_call: TRBJ2-5; cdr3_nt: TGCAGTGCTACCCTCAGGGGCCGCGAGACCCAGTACTTC; cdr3_aa: CSATLRGRETQYF
d_call: -; clone_size: few; v_call: TRBV7-2; j_call: TRBJ1-1; cdr3_nt: TGTGCCAGCAGCTTCCAGTGGGGCACTGAAGCTTTCTTT; cdr3_aa: CASSFQWGTEAFF
d_call: TRBD1; clone_size: many; v_call: TRBV10-3; j_call: TRBJ1-2; cdr3_nt: TGTGCCATCAGTGAGGATCCAGGGGGCGCTGCCTATGGCTACACCTTC; cdr3_aa: CAISEDPGGAAYGYTF
d_call: TRBD1; clone_size: -; v_call: TRBV20-1; j_call: TRBJ2-3; cdr3_nt: TGCTGTGCTAGAGATCCCTTGAACAGGGGCACTAGCACAGATACGCAGTATTTT; cdr3_aa: CCARDPLNRGTSTDTQYF
d_call: -; clone_size: many; v_call: TRBV5-1; j_call: TRBJ2-2; cdr3_nt: TGCGCCAGCAGCCGGGACCGACCGAACACCGGGGAGCTGTTTTTT; cdr3_aa: CASSRDRPNTGELFF
d_call: -; clone_size: few; v_call: TRBV7-3; j_call: TRBJ2-1; cdr3_nt: TGTGCCAGCAGCACCGAACCAAGTTACAATGAGCAGTTCTTC; cdr3_aa: CASSTEPSYNEQFF
d_call: TRBD1; clone_size: many; v_call: TRBV5-1; j_call: TRBJ1-2; cdr3_nt: TGCGCCAGCAGCTCAGGGGGACAACCGGCGGGCTATGGCTACACCTTC; cdr3_aa: CASSSGGQPAGYGYTF
d_call: -; clone_size: once; v_call: TRBV6-6; j_call: TRBJ1-4; cdr3_nt: TGTGCCAGCGTTATGGATTATAATGAAAAACTGTTTTTT; cdr3_aa: CASVMDYNEKLFF
d_call: -; clone_size: many; v_call: TRBV10-3; j_call: TRBJ1-1; cdr3_nt: TGTGCCATCAGTGAGTCGAGAGGGGGGGGTGAAGCTTTCTTT; cdr3_aa: CAISESRGGGEAFF
d_call: -; clone_size: -; v_call: TRBV28; j_call: TRBJ1-2; cdr3_nt: TGTGCCAGCAGTTTCGGCGGGATGTATGGCTACACCTTC; cdr3_aa: CASSFGGMYGYTF
d_call: -; clone_size: -; v_call: TRBV6-2/TRBV6-3; j_call: TRBJ2-7; cdr3_nt: TGTGCCAGCAGTTACTCCACCTGGGACTACGAGCAGTACTTC; cdr3_aa: CASSYSTWDYEQYF
d_call: -; clone_size: few; v_call: TRBV6-1; j_call: TRBJ1-6; cdr3_nt: TGTGCCAGCAGTCGATCTACAGGATATAATTCACCCCTCCACTTT; cdr3_aa: CASSRSTGYNSPLHF
d_call: -; clone_size: -; v_call: TRBV20-1; j_call: TRBJ2-3; cdr3_nt: TGCAGTGCTTCCCGTGGGTATACGCAGTATTTT; cdr3_aa: CSASRGYTQYF
d_call: TRBD1; clone_size: -; v_call: TRBV5-1; j_call: TRBJ1-1; cdr3_nt: TGCGCCAGTTACCCACAGGGGGCGCGGGACACTGAAGCTTTCTTT; cdr3_aa: CASYPQGARDTEAFF
d_call: TRBD2; clone_size: few; v_call: TRBV7-9; j_call: TRBJ2-5; cdr3_nt: TGTGCCAGCAACCCGGGGGGAGAGACCCAGTACTTC; cdr3_aa: CASNPGGETQYF
d_call: -; clone_size: -; v_call: TRBV20-1; j_call: TRBJ2-3; cdr3_nt: TGCAGTGCCAGGGGAGGGCCAGATACGCAGTATTTT; cdr3_aa: CSARGGPDTQYF
d_call: TRBD2; clone_size: few; v_call: TRBV3-1; j_call: TRBJ2-3; cdr3_nt: TGTGCCAGCAGCCAAGATTCCCTAGCGGGGCCAGGCAGGGATACGCAGTATTTT; cdr3_aa: CASSQDSLAGPGRDTQYF
d_call: TRBD1; clone_size: many; v_call: TRBV7-2; j_call: TRBJ1-5; cdr3_nt: TGTGCCAGCAGCTTAGGGCCTCCGGGACAGATTAGCAATCAGCCCCAGCATTTT; cdr3_aa: CASSLGPPGQISNQPQHF
d_call: TRBD1; clone_size: few; v_call: TRBV20-1; j_call: TRBJ1-4; cdr3_nt: TGCAGTGCTAAGGGACAGGGGAATGAAAAACTGTTTTTT; cdr3_aa: CSAKGQGNEKLFF
d_call: TRBD1; clone_size: -; v_call: TRBV5-8; j_call: TRBJ2-7; cdr3_nt: TGTGCCAGCAGCTTTCTCGGGACAGCCGGCTCCTACGAGCAGTACTTC; cdr3_aa: CASSFLGTAGSYEQYF
d_call: -; clone_size: -; v_call: TRBV7-8; j_call: TRBJ2-5; cdr3_nt: TGTGCCAGCACACTGCAGGCCCCCCCCCGGACCCAGTACTTC; cdr3_aa: CASTLQAPPRTQYF
d_call: -; clone_size: few; v_call: TRBV9; j_call: TRBJ2-3; cdr3_nt: TGTGCCAGCAGCTCGCGGACTCCCTGGGGCACAGATACGCAGTATTTT; cdr3_aa: CASSSRTPWGTDTQYF
d_call: -; clone_size: -; v_call: TRBV28; j_call: TRBJ1-2; cdr3_nt: TGTGCCAGCAGTTTTTCAGATAACTATGGCTACACCTTC; cdr3_aa: CASSFSDNYGYTF
d_call: -; clone_size: many; v_call: TRBV29-1; j_call: TRBJ2-1; cdr3_nt: TGCAGCGTTAGGTTACCACTTATGGGTGAGCAGTTCTTC; cdr3_aa: CSVRLPLMGEQFF
d_call: -; clone_size: few; v_call: TRBV4-3; j_call: TRBJ1-1; cdr3_nt: TGCGCCAGCAGCCCGAACGGGGATAGAGCTTTCTTT; cdr3_aa: CASSPNGDRAFF
d_call: -; clone_size: -; v_call: TRBV5-1; j_call: TRBJ1-4; cdr3_nt: TGCGCCAGCAGCTTGTTTCCTGAGGCAACTAATGAAAAACTGTTTTTT; cdr3_aa: CASSLFPEATNEKLFF
d_call: -; clone_size: -; v_call: TRBV6-1; j_call: TRBJ1-4; cdr3_nt: TGTGCCAGCAGTGTCCAGGTGGGCACAACTAATGAAAAACTGTTTTTT; cdr3_aa: CASSVQVGTTNEKLFF
d_call: -; clone_size: -; v_call: TRBV20-1; j_call: TRBJ2-7; cdr3_nt: TGCAGTGCCCATCTACCCCTACGAGAGCAGTACTTC; cdr3_aa: CSAHLPLREQYF
d_call: TRBD1; clone_size: few; v_call: TRBV12-3/TRBV12-4; j_call: TRBJ2-7; cdr3_nt: TGTGCCAGCAGACCAGGGGGAAGAGGTTACGAGCAGTACTTC; cdr3_aa: CASRPGGRGYEQYF
d_call: -; clone_size: -; v_call: TRBV20-1; j_call: TRBJ1-5; cdr3_nt: TGCAGTGCTAGTGCTCGACAGTTAGATCAGCCCCAGCATTTT; cdr3_aa: CSASARQLDQPQHF
d_call: -; clone_size: -; v_call: TRBV6-1; j_call: TRBJ1-1; cdr3_nt: TGTGCCAGCACCTACAGGGAAGGCACTGAAGCTTTCTTT; cdr3_aa: CASTYREGTEAFF